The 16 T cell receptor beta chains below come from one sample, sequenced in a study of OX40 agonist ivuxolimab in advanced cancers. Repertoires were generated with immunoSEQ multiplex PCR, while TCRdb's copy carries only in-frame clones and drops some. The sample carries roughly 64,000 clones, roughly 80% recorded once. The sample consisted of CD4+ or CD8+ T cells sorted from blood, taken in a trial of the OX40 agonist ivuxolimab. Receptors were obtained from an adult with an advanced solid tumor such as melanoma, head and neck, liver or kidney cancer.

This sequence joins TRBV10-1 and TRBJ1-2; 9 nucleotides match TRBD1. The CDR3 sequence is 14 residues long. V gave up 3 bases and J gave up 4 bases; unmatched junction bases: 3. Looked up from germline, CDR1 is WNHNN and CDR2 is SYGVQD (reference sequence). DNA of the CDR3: TGCGCCAGCAGTGACTCGACAGGGGGCTATGGCTACACCTTC. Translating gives CASSDSTGGYGYTF.

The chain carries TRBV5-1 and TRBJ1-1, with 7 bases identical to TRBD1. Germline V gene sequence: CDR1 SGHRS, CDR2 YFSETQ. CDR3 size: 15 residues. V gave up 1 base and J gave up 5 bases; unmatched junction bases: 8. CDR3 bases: TGCGCCAGCAGCTTGCTTAAGGGGGCGCAAACTGAAGCTTTCTTT. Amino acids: CASSLLKGAQTEAFF.

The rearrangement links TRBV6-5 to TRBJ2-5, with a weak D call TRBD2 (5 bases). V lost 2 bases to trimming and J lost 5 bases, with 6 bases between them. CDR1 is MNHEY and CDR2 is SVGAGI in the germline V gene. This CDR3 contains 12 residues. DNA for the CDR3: TGTGCCAGCAGTTACGACTATGAGACCCAGTACTTC. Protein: CASSYDYETQYF.

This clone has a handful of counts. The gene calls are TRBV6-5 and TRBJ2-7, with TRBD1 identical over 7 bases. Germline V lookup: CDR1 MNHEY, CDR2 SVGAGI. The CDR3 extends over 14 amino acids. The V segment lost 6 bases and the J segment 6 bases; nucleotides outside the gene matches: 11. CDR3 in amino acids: CASSRQGTSPEQYF. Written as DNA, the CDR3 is TGTGCCAGCAGCCGACAGGGTACTTCCCCCGAGCAGTACTTC.

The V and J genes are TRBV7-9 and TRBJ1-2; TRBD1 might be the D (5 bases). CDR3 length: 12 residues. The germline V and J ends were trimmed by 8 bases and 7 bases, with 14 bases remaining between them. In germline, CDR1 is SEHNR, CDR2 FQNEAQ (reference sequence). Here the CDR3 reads CASREGEGGYTF. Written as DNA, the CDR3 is TGTGCCAGCCGAGAAGGGGAGGGTGGCTACACCTTC.

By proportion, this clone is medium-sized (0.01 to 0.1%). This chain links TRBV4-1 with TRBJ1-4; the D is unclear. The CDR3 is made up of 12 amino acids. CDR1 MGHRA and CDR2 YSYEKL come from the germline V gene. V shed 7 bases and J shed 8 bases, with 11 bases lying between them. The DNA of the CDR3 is TGCGCCAGCATGGGAGTTCAAGAAAAACTGTTTTTT. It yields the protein CASMGVQEKLFF.

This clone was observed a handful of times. The DNA of the CDR3 is TGTGCCAGCAGCCAGGGACTAGCGGGAGCCAAAAACATTCAGTACTTC. Its protein product is CASSQGLAGAKNIQYF. This chain uses TRBV4-2 with TRBJ2-4; 12 bases agree with TRBD2. This CDR3 comprises 16 residues. Losses at the gene ends were 3 bases for V and 0 bases for J; bases not matched to a gene: 0. Per the germline V gene, CDR1 is LGHNA and CDR2 is YNFKEQ.

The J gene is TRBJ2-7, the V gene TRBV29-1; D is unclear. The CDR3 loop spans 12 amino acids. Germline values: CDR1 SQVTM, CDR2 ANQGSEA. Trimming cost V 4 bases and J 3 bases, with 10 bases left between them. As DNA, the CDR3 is TGCAGCGTTGGGCTAGAAGACTACGAGCAGTACTTC. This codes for CSVGLEDYEQYF.

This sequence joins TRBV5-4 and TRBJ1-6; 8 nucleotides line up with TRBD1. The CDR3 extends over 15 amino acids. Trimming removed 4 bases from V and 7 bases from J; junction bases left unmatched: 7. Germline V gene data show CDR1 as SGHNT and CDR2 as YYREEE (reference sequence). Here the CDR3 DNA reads TGTGCCAGCAGCGCGGGGTCAGGGGGCAATTCACCCCTCCACTTT. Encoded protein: CASSAGSGGNSPLHF.

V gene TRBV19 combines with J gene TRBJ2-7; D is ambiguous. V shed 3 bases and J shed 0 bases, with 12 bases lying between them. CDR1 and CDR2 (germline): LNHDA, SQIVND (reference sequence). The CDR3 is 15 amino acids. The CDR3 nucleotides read TGTGCCAGTAGTATCCGGCACCAAAGCTCCTACGAGCAGTACTTC. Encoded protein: CASSIRHQSSYEQYF.

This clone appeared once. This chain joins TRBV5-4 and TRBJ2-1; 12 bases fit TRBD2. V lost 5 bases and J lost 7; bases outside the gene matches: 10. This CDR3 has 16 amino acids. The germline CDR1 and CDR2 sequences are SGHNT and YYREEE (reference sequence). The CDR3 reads CASSYRLAGALNEQFF. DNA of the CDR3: TGTGCCAGCAGTTATAGACTAGCGGGAGCTTTGAATGAGCAGTTCTTC.

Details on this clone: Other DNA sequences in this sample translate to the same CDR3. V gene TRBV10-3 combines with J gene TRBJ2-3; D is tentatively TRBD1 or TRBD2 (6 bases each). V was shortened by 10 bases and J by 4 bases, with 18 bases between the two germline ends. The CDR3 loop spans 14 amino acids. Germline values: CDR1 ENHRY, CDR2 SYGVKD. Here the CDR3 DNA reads TGTGCCACTGAACTAGCAGGGGTCTCAGATACGCAGTATTTT. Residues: CATELAGVSDTQYF.

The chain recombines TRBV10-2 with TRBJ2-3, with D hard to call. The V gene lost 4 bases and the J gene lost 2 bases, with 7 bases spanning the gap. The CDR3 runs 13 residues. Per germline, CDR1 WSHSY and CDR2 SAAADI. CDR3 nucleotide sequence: TGCGCCAGCAGTGGGCGGCACACAGATACGCAGTATTTT. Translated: CASSGRHTDTQYF.

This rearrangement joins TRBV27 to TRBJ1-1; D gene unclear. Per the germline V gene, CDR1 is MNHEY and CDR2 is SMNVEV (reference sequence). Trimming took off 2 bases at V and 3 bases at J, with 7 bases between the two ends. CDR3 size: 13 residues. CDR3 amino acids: CASSLNSYTEAFF. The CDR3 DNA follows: TGTGCCAGCAGTTTAAACAGCTACACTGAAGCTTTCTTT.

The CDR3 nucleotides read TGTGCCAGCAGTGGGCCGGGACAGTTAAATGAAAAACTGTTTTTT. Translated: CASSGPGQLNEKLFF. V and J are TRBV6-1 and TRBJ1-4; TRBD1 aligns across 7 bases. This CDR3 region has 15 residues. The V and J ends lost 4 bases and 5 bases, in that order; junction bases with no gene match: 7. Germline CDR1 reads MNHNS; CDR2 reads SASEGT.

Here the CDR3 DNA reads TGTGCCAGCAGCCTAGGGGGCACTTCACCCCTCCACTTT. Its protein product is CASSLGGTSPLHF. The V gene is TRBV7-9, the J gene TRBJ1-6; TRBD1 aligns across 7 bases. There are 13 residues in the CDR3. The V and J ends lost 5 bases and 9 bases, in that order; junction bases with no gene match: 4. Looked up from germline, CDR1 is SEHNR and CDR2 is FQNEAQ (reference sequence). The complete variable domain, with remaining parts taken from reference TRBV7-9 and TRBJ1-6, reads DTGVSQNPRHKITKRGQNVTFRCDPISEHNRLYWYRQTLGQGPEFLTYFQNEAQLEKSRLLSDRFSAERPKGSFSTLEIQRTEQGDSAMYLCASSLGGTSPLHFGNGTRLTVT.